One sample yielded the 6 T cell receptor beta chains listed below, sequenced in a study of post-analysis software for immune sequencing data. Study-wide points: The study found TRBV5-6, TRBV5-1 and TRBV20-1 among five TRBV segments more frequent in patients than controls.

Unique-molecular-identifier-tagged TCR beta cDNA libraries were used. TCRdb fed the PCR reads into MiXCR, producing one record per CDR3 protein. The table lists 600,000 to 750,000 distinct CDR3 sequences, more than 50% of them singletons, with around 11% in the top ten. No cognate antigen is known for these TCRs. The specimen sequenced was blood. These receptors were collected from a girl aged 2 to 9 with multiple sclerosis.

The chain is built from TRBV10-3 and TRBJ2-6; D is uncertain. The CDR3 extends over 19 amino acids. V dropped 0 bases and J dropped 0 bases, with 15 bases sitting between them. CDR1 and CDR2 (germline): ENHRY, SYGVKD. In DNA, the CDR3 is TGTGCCATCAGTGAGTCGAAAGGCAGGCCTGACTCTGGGGCCAACGTCCTGACTTTC. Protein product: CAISESKGRPDSGANVLTF.

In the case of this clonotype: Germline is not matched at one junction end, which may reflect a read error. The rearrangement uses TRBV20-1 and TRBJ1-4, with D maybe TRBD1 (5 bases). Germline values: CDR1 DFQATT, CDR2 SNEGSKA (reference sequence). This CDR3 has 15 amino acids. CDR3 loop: CSAREGTGPNEKLFF. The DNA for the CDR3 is TGCAGTGCCAGAGAAGGGACCGGGCCTAATGAAAAACTGTTTTTT.

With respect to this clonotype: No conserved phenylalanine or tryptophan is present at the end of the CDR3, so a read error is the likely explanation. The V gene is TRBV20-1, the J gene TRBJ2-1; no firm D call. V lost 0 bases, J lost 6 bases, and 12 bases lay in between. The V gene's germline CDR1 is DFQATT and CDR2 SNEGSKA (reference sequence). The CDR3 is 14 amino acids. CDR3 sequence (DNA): TGCAGTGCTAGAGAAGCGATCGCAGGCAATGAGCAGTTCTCC. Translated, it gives CSAREAIAGNEQFS.

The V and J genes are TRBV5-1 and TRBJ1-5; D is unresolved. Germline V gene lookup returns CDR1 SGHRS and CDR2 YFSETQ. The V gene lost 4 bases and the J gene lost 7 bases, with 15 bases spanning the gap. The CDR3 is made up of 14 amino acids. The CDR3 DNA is TGCGCCAGCAGCCCAGTGGCGTCGGGGCAGCCCCAGCATTTT. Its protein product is CASSPVASGQPQHF.

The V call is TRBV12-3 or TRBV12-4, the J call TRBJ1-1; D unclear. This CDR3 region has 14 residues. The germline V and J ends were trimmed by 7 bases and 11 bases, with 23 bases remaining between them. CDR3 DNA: TGTGCCAGCACCCCGCGGCAGTTGTCACACGAGGCTTTCTTT. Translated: CASTPRQLSHEAFF.

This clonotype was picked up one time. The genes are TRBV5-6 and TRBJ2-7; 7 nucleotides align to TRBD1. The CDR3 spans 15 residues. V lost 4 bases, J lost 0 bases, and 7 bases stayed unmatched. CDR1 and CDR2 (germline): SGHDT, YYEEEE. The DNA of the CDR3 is TGTGCCAGCAGCCCCGACAGGGAACTCTCCTACGAGCAGTACTTC. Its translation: CASSPDRELSYEQYF.